The 31 T cell receptor beta chains reported below all come from one sample, sequenced in a study of T cells in Graves' hyperthyroidism and ophthalmopathy. Researchers took RNA transcripts and amplified the TCR beta CDR3 regions from them. The HTBI set primed first-round TCR CDR3 RT-PCR. TCRdb fed the multiplex PCR reads into MiXCR, producing one record per CDR3 protein. The data show about 400,000 distinct CDR3 sequences, about 15% seen once. Sequencing input: blood. These receptors all stem from a woman younger than 45 with Graves' hyperthyroidism.

V gene TRBV28 combines with J gene TRBJ2-1; TRBD1 might be the D (6 bases). V dropped 6 bases and J dropped 8 bases, with 17 bases sitting between them. The length of the CDR3 is 14 residues. Germline values: CDR1 MDHEN, CDR2 SYDVKM. The CDR3 DNA follows: TGTGCCAGCAGGGACACCGGGACAATCGATGAGCAGTTCTTC. This sequence encodes CASRDTGTIDEQFF.

The V call is TRBV7-8, the J call TRBJ2-3, with TRBD1 identical over 7 bases. The V and J ends lost 5 bases and 1 base, in that order; junction bases with no gene match: 6. CDR1 and CDR2 (germline): SGHVS, FQNEAQ. The CDR3 is 15 residues long. The CDR3 sequence is CASSILGTGTDTQYF. The CDR3 DNA reads TGTGCCAGCAGCATACTGGGGACAGGCACAGATACGCAGTATTTT.

In its sample, this clonotype was seen many times. The chain is built from TRBV30 and TRBJ1-5, with TRBD1 matching 9 bases. The CDR3 spans 17 residues. The J segment lost 0 bases and the V segment lost 2 bases, leaving 8 bases of the junction unmatched. Germline V lookup: CDR1 GTSNPN, CDR2 SVGIG (reference sequence). The CDR3 DNA follows: TGTGCCTGGAGTCAACAAGGGACAGGGACTAGCAATCAGCCCCAGCATTTT. Residues: CAWSQQGTGTSNQPQHF.

This clonotype occurred a few times. The chain recombines TRBV6-1 with TRBJ2-3; tentatively, D is TRBD1 (6 bases). This CDR3 has 18 amino acids. Germline V gene sequence: CDR1 MNHNS, CDR2 SASEGT. With 5 bases removed from V and 1 base from J, the gap between germline ends came to 22 bases. The CDR3: CASSPRYTGISRTDTQYF. CDR3 DNA: TGTGCCAGCAGTCCTAGATACACAGGGATCAGTCGCACAGATACGCAGTATTTT.

In this sample, this clonotype turned up a few times. The rearrangement uses TRBV28 and TRBJ1-5; D perhaps matches TRBD1 (6 bases). The CDR3 sequence is 14 residues long. The germline V and J ends were trimmed by 6 bases and 5 bases, with 14 bases remaining between them. Germline V lookup: CDR1 MDHEN, CDR2 SYDVKM. DNA for the CDR3: TGTGCCAGCAGACGTGGACAGCCGCATCAGCCCCAGCATTTT. This codes for CASRRGQPHQPQHF.

The sample holds many counts of this clonotype. The DNA for the CDR3 is TGTGCCAGCAGTGACCAGGCGGGAGGGGGGGATGAGCAGTTCTTC. The encoded protein is CASSDQAGGGDEQFF. The chain has TRBV6-1 and TRBJ2-1; 9 nucleotides match TRBD2. The germline V gene encodes CDR1 MNHNS and CDR2 SASEGT. There are 15 residues in the CDR3. V shed 3 bases, J shed 8 bases, and the junction held 8 bases outside the gene matches.

This clonotype was detected ten times or more. The chain carries TRBV5-1 and TRBJ2-3; 14 bases are a match to TRBD2. Germline trimming cut 4 bases from V and 8 bases from J; bases unmatched to any gene: 9. The CDR3 totals 16 residues. In germline, CDR1 is SGHRS, CDR2 YFSETQ. The CDR3 DNA is TGCGCCAGCAGCCCAGGACTAGCGGGAGGAGGGAGTACGCAGTATTTT. As protein: CASSPGLAGGGSTQYF.

The genes are TRBV6-2 or TRBV6-3 and TRBJ2-2, with no clear D. The V gene lost 0 bases and the J gene lost 0 bases, with 14 bases spanning the gap. This CDR3 region has 18 residues. The germline gives CDR1 MNHEY, CDR2 SVGEGT. The CDR3 DNA is TGTGCCAGCAGTTACTCGATCCTTCGGGCAGCGAACACCGGGGAGCTGTTTTTT. This encodes CASSYSILRAANTGELFF.

Of note for this clonotype: Being one base from a much bigger clone, this may be a read error. This chain connects TRBV28 to TRBJ2-7; D might be TRBD2 (6 bases). The CDR3 has 14 residues. CDR1 is MDHEN, CDR2 SYDVKM, per germline. The CDR3 here is CAGSSRLVMYEQYF. The DNA of the CDR3 is TGTGCCGGCAGTTCCAGACTAGTTATGTACGAGCAGTACTTC.

This clonotype has just one count. The V and J genes are TRBV29-1 and TRBJ1-2; 7 nucleotides line up with TRBD1. The CDR3 runs 15 residues. With V trimmed by 7 bases and J by 7 bases, 18 bases remained unmatched. Germline V gives CDR1 SQVTM, CDR2 ANQGSEA. In DNA form, the CDR3 reads TGCAGCGCCATAGGGGGCAACCCTTATCCCCCTGGCTACACCTTC. As protein: CSAIGGNPYPPGYTF. The variable domain in full, with the rest retrieved from reference TRBV29-1 and TRBJ1-2, is SAVISQKPSRDICQRGTSLTIQCQVDSQVTMMFWYRQQPGQSLTLIATANQGSEATYESGFVIDKFPISRPNLTFSTLTVSNMSPEDSSIYLCSAIGGNPYPPGYTFGSGTRLTVV.

This clonotype came up once. The chain uses TRBV5-1 and TRBJ1-2, with 8 bases fitting TRBD1. This CDR3 has 16 amino acids. With V trimmed by 0 bases and J by 4 bases, 8 bases remained unmatched. Germline CDR1 is SGHRS and CDR2 is YFSETQ. CDR3 residues: CASSLDLQGAGYGYTF. The CDR3 bases are TGCGCCAGCAGCTTGGACCTCCAGGGGGCTGGCTATGGCTACACCTTC.

This clonotype was seen at least ten times. This chain's CDR3 is CSATRTSGLVEQFF. In DNA form, the CDR3 reads TGCAGTGCTACTCGGACTAGCGGGCTAGTTGAGCAGTTCTTC. The J gene is TRBJ2-1, the V gene TRBV20-1, with 11 positions matching TRBD2. The germline CDR1 and CDR2 sequences are DFQATT and SNEGSKA (reference sequence). Losses at the gene ends were 4 bases for V and 9 bases for J; bases not matched to a gene: 8. The CDR3 has 14 amino acids.

Worth noting for this clonotype: A much larger clone sits a single nucleotide away, making a read error possible. The chain employs TRBV18 and TRBJ2-5, with D possibly TRBD2 on 6 matching bases. V was cut by 5 bases and J by 4 bases, with 11 bases left in between. CDR3 length: 13 residues. CDR1 KGHSH and CDR2 LQKENI come from the germline V gene. The CDR3 is CASSGDFRETQYF. CDR3 nucleotide sequence: TGTGCCAGCTCAGGGGACTTCCGAGAGACCCAGTACTTC. The full variable domain, completed using reference TRBV18 and TRBJ2-5, is NAGVMQNPRHLVRRRGQEARLRCSPMKGHSHVYWYRQLPEEGLKFMVYLQKENIIDESGMPKERFSAEFPKEGPSILRIQQVVRGDSAAYFCASSGDFRETQYFGPGTRLLVL.

The chain recombines TRBV12-5 with TRBJ2-3, with TRBD2 identical over 8 bases. The CDR3 is 16 residues long. Germline loops: CDR1 LGHNT, CDR2 FRNRAP. With 0 bases clipped from V and 4 bases from J, the junction kept 6 bases outside the gene matches. CDR3 protein: CASGLVIAGLPDTQYF. The CDR3 DNA is TGTGCTAGTGGTTTGGTCATAGCGGGACTCCCAGATACGCAGTATTTT.

In this sample, this clonotype turned up many times. The chain uses TRBV18 and TRBJ2-5, with a weak D call TRBD1 (5 bases). The CDR3 consists of 14 residues. Germline V gene lookup returns CDR1 KGHSH and CDR2 LQKENI. V lost 1 base and J 3 bases, leaving 9 bases between the germline ends. Written as DNA, the CDR3 is TGTGCCAGCTCACCACGGACACGTGAAGAGACCCAGTACTTC. Its protein product is CASSPRTREETQYF.

In its sample, this clonotype was seen many times. This chain uses TRBV6-2 or TRBV6-3 with TRBJ1-5; TRBD1 is a possible D gene (5 bases). CDR3 length: 13 residues. The V gene lost 6 bases and the J gene lost 6 bases, with 12 bases spanning the gap. Germline lookup yields CDR1 MNHEY and CDR2 SVGEGT. CDR3 DNA sequence: TGTGCCAGCAGACAGGTAGAGGGTCAGCCCCAGCATTTT. Amino acid sequence: CASRQVEGQPQHF.

This clonotype has a count of ten or more. Here the CDR3 reads CASSLAGHGLNSPLHF. CDR3 nucleotide sequence: TGTGCCAGCAGCTTAGCTGGGCACGGACTTAATTCACCCCTCCACTTT. V gene TRBV7-8 combines with J gene TRBJ1-6; no reliable D call. The CDR3 loop spans 16 amino acids. Germline values: CDR1 SGHVS, CDR2 FQNEAQ. Trimming stripped 0 bases from V and 6 bases from J, with 12 bases between.

This clonotype was found many times. This sequence joins TRBV28 and TRBJ2-5, with a tentative D call TRBD1 (6 bases). The V and J ends lost 1 base and 12 bases respectively, with 12 bases between them. The CDR3 runs to 12 residues. Germline CDR1 MDHEN, CDR2 SYDVKM. The CDR3 loop reads CASSLFDRSKYF. DNA of the CDR3: TGTGCCAGCAGTTTATTCGACAGGAGTAAGTACTTC.

This clonotype was observed at least ten times. The J gene is TRBJ1-1, the V gene TRBV6-6; perhaps TRBD1 as D (6 bases). Trimming shortened V by 2 bases and J by 8 bases, and 12 bases separated the two germline ends. The germline V gene encodes CDR1 MNHNY and CDR2 SVGAGI (reference sequence). CDR3 size: 13 residues. The CDR3 loop is CASSYADRSEAFF. The CDR3 DNA reads TGTGCCAGCAGTTACGCCGACAGGTCGGAAGCTTTCTTT.

In its sample, this clonotype was seen a few times. The rearrangement uses TRBV7-8 and TRBJ2-5; TRBD1 or TRBD2 may be the D gene (5 bases each). The CDR3 is 16 residues long. Germline values: CDR1 SGHVS, CDR2 FQNEAQ. Trimming left V 1 base short and J 5 bases short, with 17 bases between. CDR3 in DNA: TGTGCCAGCAGCTTAGGTTGGGACCCCATTGGGGAGACCCAGTACTTC. Its translation is CASSLGWDPIGETQYF.

The V gene is TRBV7-9, the J gene TRBJ2-5, with 11 bases fitting TRBD2. Trimming cost V 5 bases and J 4 bases; bases outside gene matches: 9. CDR1 and CDR2 from the germline V gene are SEHNR and FQNEAQ (reference sequence). The CDR3 loop spans 16 amino acids. CDR3 sequence reads: CASSKRRTSGSETQYF. The CDR3 DNA reads TGTGCCAGCAGCAAACGACGGACTAGCGGGTCAGAGACCCAGTACTTC.

Many counts were recorded for this clonotype. The chain recombines TRBV28 with TRBJ2-7; D remains ambiguous. Germline loops: CDR1 MDHEN, CDR2 SYDVKM. V gave up 5 bases and J gave up 6 bases, with 11 bases separating them. The CDR3 loop spans 12 amino acids. CDR3 coding DNA: TGTGCCAGCAGTCCGCGGATAACCGAGCAGTACTTC. Its protein product is CASSPRITEQYF.

This clonotype was picked up a small number of times. The J gene is TRBJ2-2, the V gene TRBV12-5; D gene unclear. Between the trimmed V and J ends, which lost 7 bases and 6 bases, there was a span of 12 bases. The CDR3 is made up of 13 amino acids. Germline CDR1 LGHNT, CDR2 FRNRAP. The CDR3 bases are TGTGCTAGTGCCCGCGAATCCGCCGGGGAGCTGTTTTTT. It translates to CASARESAGELFF.

Many counts were recorded for this clonotype. The rearrangement links TRBV12-3 or TRBV12-4 to TRBJ2-5; TRBD1 aligns across 8 bases. V lost 4 bases, J lost 1 base, and 2 bases stayed unmatched. The CDR3 is made up of 14 amino acids. The CDR3 region is CASSYGQGQETQYF. The CDR3 region has the DNA TGTGCCAGCAGTTATGGACAGGGCCAAGAGACCCAGTACTTC.

This clonotype was counted ten times or more. The genes are TRBV7-2 and TRBJ1-4; D possibly corresponds to TRBD1 (5 bases). Germline V lookup: CDR1 SGHTA, CDR2 FQGNSA. The CDR3 extends over 14 amino acids. The ends were cut back, 5 bases at V and 6 bases at J, with 13 bases in the middle. CDR3 sequence reads: CASSQGRWDEKLFF. As DNA, the CDR3 is TGTGCCAGCAGCCAGGGACGGTGGGATGAAAAACTGTTTTTT.

The chain uses TRBV19 and TRBJ2-1; maybe TRBD1 (6 bases). The germline CDR1 and CDR2 sequences are LNHDA and SQIVND (reference sequence). The CDR3 is 15 amino acids. Trimming removed 3 bases from V and 4 bases from J, with 13 bases in between. The CDR3 bases are TGTGCCAGTAGTATTTCGGGACAAATTTACAATGAGCAGTTCTTC. This gives the protein CASSISGQIYNEQFF.

V and J are TRBV18 and TRBJ2-2; no clear D. Trimming left V 0 bases short and J 9 bases short, with 17 bases between. Germline lookup yields CDR1 KGHSH and CDR2 LQKENI. CDR3 length: 16 amino acids. The CDR3 here is CASSPPSGTFQRELFF. In nucleotides, the CDR3 is TGTGCCAGCTCACCACCCTCGGGCACATTCCAGAGGGAGCTGTTTTTT. The whole variable domain, filled in from reference TRBV18 and TRBJ2-2, reads NAGVMQNPRHLVRRRGQEARLRCSPMKGHSHVYWYRQLPEEGLKFMVYLQKENIIDESGMPKERFSAEFPKEGPSILRIQQVVRGDSAAYFCASSPPSGTFQRELFFGEGSRLTVL.

This clonotype was observed many times. The chain has TRBV27 and TRBJ2-7, with 7 positions matching TRBD1. The CDR3 runs 14 residues. The germline V gene has CDR1 MNHEY and CDR2 SMNVEV (reference sequence). The trim removed 6 bases at V and 2 bases at J, leaving 7 bases unmatched. The CDR3 DNA reads TGTGCCAGCAGCTTCCGGGGACAGACCTACGAGCAGTACTTC. Its protein product is CASSFRGQTYEQYF.

This clonotype was detected ten times or more. V gene TRBV11-2 combines with J gene TRBJ1-1, with 12 bases fitting TRBD1. V shed 1 base, J shed 6 bases, and the junction held 3 bases outside the gene matches. Germline CDR1 and CDR2: SGHAT and FQNNGV. The length of the CDR3 is 15 residues. CDR3 sequence: CASSLAGQGASEAFF. Here the CDR3 DNA reads TGTGCCAGCAGCTTAGCGGGACAGGGGGCCTCTGAAGCTTTCTTT.

The chain employs TRBV4-1 and TRBJ2-6; D gene unclear. CDR3 length equals 17 residues. Trimming shortened V by 2 bases and J by 1 base, and 12 bases separated the two germline ends. From germline, CDR1 is MGHRA and CDR2 YSYEKL. The CDR3 coding sequence is TGCGCCAGCAGCCAATTTGGAACTCCGTCTGGGGCCAACGTCCTGACTTTC. As protein: CASSQFGTPSGANVLTF.

This chain joins TRBV12-3 or TRBV12-4 and TRBJ1-4; D remains unclear. CDR3 length: 16 amino acids. V gave up 1 base and J gave up 0 bases, with 9 bases separating them. In DNA, the CDR3 is TGTGCCAGCAGTTTAGGTCAAGTGACAACTAATGAAAAACTGTTTTTT. As protein: CASSLGQVTTNEKLFF.